This entry describes one T cell receptor beta chain. TCRdb's copy holds only in-frame clones and misses some; the assay was immunoSEQ multiplex PCR. Here the sample spans some 2,400,000 clones, around 95% being singletons. These data originate in a study of shared clonotypes between healthy human individuals. Overall study: Used for every donor were three CD4 naive, three CD4 memory, two CD8 naive and one CD8 memory plate.

Trimming removed 8 bases at V and 6 bases at J, with 7 bases between. The CDR3 extends over 11 amino acids. The germline gives CDR1 MDHEN, CDR2 SYDVKM. Sequencing input: naive CD4+ T cells sorted from blood. Regarding subset: CD45RA+ positively selected. The gene calls are TRBV28 and TRBJ2-2, with D unclear. The sequence was collected from a young man in good health. CDR3 bases: TGTGCCAGCTACAACCCCGGGGAGCTGTTTTTT. Translating gives CASYNPGELFF. Full variable domain (outside the CDR3, taken from reference TRBV28 and TRBJ2-2): DVKVTQSSRYLVKRTGEKVFLECVQDMDHENMFWYRQDPGLGLRLIYFSYDVKMKEKGDIPEGYSVSREKKERFSLILESASTNQTSMYLCASYNPGELFFGEGSRLTVL.